This TCR beta chain was profiled in a study of Ad26.COV2.S vaccination and SARS-CoV-2 variants. Treatment specified: around 19 received Ad26.COV2.S at low or high dose, single or two shots; 5 received placebo; per-sample allocation not given. Samples were taken on day 63 after the first vaccine or placebo injection. SARS-CoV-2 spike from the Wuhan strain was encoded by the vaccine, an Ad26 vector. CDR1 MNHEY and CDR2 SVGAGI come from the germline V gene. This CDR3 comprises 16 residues. V was trimmed by 2 bases and J by 8 bases, leaving 16 bases between them. In this sample, this clone turned up once. Profiling relied on immunoSEQ multiplex PCR, and the TCRdb table lists in-frame clones only, not all of them. The data hold roughly 700,000 clones, with about 89% observed a single time.

V usage is TRBV6-5 and J usage is TRBJ1-6, with D maybe TRBD1 (6 bases). The starting material was peripheral blood, obtained in a trial of Ad26.COV2.S vaccine versus placebo. This sequence originates from a person aged 18-60 years who received the Ad26.COV2.S COVID-19 vaccine or a placebo. In DNA form, the CDR3 reads TGTGCCAGCAGTTACCAGGGGACCGGGGGTGATTCACCCCTCCACTTT. Its translation is CASSYQGTGGDSPLHF.